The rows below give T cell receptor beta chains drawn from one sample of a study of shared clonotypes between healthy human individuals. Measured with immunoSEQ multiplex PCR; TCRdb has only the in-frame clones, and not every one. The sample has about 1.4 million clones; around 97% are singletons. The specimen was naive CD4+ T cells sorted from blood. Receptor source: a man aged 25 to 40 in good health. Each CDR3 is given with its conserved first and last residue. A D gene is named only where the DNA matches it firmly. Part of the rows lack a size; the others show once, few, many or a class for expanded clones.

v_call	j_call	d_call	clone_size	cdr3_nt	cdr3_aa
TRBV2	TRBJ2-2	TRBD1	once	TGTGCCAGCAGTGTGAAGGCCAGGGGGAATTTGAACACCGGGGAGCTGTTTTTT	CASSVKARGNLNTGELFF
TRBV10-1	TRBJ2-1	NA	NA	TGCGCCAGCAGTCTCCCGGGTGGTAATGAGCAGTTCTTC	CASSLPGGNEQFF
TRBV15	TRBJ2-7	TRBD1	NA	TGTGCCACCAGCAGAGATTCTGGGACAGGGGCCGAGCAGTACTTC	CATSRDSGTGAEQYF
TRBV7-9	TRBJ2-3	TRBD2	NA	TGTGCCAGCACCTATCTAGCGGGAGTGCTTGATACGCAGTATTTT	CASTYLAGVLDTQYF
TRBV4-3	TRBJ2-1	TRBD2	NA	TGCGCCAGCAGCCCCCGACTAGCGGGAGGGCCTATACCCTACAATGAGCAGTTCTTC	CASSPRLAGGPIPYNEQFF
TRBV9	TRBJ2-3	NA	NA	TGTGCCAGCAGCGTAGATGGAAAGGGGAATACGCAGTATTTT	CASSVDGKGNTQYF
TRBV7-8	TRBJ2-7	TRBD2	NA	TGTGCCAGCAGCTTAGTCATTCTAGCGGGAGGAGCCTACGAGCAGTACTTC	CASSLVILAGGAYEQYF
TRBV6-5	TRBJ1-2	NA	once	TGTGCCAGCAGTTACCGGGGGCGCACCGATGGCTACACCTTC	CASSYRGRTDGYTF
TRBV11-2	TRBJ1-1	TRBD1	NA	TGTGCCAGCAGCGTGTCAGGGGGTAGGAACACTGAAGCTTTCTTT	CASSVSGGRNTEAFF
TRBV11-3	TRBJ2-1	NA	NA	TGTGCCAGCAGCTTAGTAGGTAGTTCCAATGAGCAGTTCTTC	CASSLVGSSNEQFF
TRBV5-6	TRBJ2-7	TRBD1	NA	TGTGCCAGCAGCATGGGACAGGGTGGCTCCTACGAGCAGTACTTC	CASSMGQGGSYEQYF
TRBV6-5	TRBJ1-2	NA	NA	TGTGCCAGCAGTTACCGGAGGGAGGATGGCTACACCTTC	CASSYRREDGYTF
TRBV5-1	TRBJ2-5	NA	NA	TGCGCCAGCAGCTTGGCCTTGACAGTGGGGGAGACCCAGTACTTC	CASSLALTVGETQYF
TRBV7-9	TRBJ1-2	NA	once	TGTGCCAGCAGCTTAGGCACAGCATATGGCTACACCTTC	CASSLGTAYGYTF
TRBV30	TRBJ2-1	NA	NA	TGTGCCTGGAGTGTTAGCGCTCGTTCCTACAATGAGCAGTTCTTC	CAWSVSARSYNEQFF
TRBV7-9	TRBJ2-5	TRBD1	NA	TGTGCCAGCAGCTTCCGAACGGGACAGGGGGCAGAGACCCAGTACTTC	CASSFRTGQGAETQYF
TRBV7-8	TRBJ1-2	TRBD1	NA	TGTGCCAGCAGCAGACAGGGAAAATATGGCTACACCTTC	CASSRQGKYGYTF
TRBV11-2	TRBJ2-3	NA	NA	TGTGCCAGCAGCTTAGATGGAGCGAGCACAGATACGCAGTATTTT	CASSLDGASTDTQYF
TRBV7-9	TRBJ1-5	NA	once	TGTGCCAGCAGTATAACCACAGGACCCGGACAGCCCCAGCATTTT	CASSITTGPGQPQHF
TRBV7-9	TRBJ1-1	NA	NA	TGTGCCACCCAGGTCGATATCGGGGCTTTCTTT	CATQVDIGAFF
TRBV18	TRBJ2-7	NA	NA	TGTGCCAGCTCACCCTCTAGTACCAACGAGCAGTACTTC	CASSPSSTNEQYF
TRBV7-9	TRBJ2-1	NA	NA	TGTGCCAGCAGCCTAACCATTAAGACAAGTACTCGGTACAATGAGCAGTTCTTC	CASSLTIKTSTRYNEQFF
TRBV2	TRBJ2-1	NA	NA	TGTGCCAGCAGTGTCTTAAACAATGAGCAGTTCTTC	CASSVLNNEQFF
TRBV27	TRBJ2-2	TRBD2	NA	TGTGCCAGCACGACTAGCGGGAACACCGGGGAGCTGTTTTTT	CASTTSGNTGELFF
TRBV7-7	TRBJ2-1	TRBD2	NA	TGTGCTAGCAGCTTAGGCGGCGGGAGCCAATACAATGAGCAGTTCTTC	CASSLGGGSQYNEQFF
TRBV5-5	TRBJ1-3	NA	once	TGTGCCAGCAGTGGGGGCTCCTCTGGAAACACCATATATTTT	CASSGGSSGNTIYF
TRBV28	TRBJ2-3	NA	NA	TGTGCCAGCACTGAAGTGCTTGGCAGGGACACAGATACGCAGTATTTT	CASTEVLGRDTDTQYF
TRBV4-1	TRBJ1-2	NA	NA	TGCGCCAGCAGCCAAGAGAACAGCATTAACTATGGCTACACCTTC	CASSQENSINYGYTF
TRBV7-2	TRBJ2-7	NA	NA	TGTGCCAGCAGCTCACGTTCCAGTGGGTCCTACGAGCAGTACTTC	CASSSRSSGSYEQYF
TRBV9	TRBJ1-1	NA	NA	TGTGCCAGCAGCGAGGGCCCATGGAACACTGAAGCTTTCTTT	CASSEGPWNTEAFF
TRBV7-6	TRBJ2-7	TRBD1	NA	TGTGCCAGCAGCTGGGGGACAGGCAACGTGTACGAGCAGTACTTC	CASSWGTGNVYEQYF
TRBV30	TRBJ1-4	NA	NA	TGTGCCTGGCTAGGGGGAGAACTGTTTTTT	CAWLGGELFF
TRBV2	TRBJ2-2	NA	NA	TGTGCCAGCGGAGACTCCACCGGGGAGCTGTTTTTT	CASGDSTGELFF
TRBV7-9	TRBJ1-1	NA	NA	TGTGCCAGCAGTGCTTCGTTGGGGACTGAAGCTTTCTTT	CASSASLGTEAFF
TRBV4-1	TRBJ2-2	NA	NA	TGCGCCAGCAGCCAGGATCCTGGGAGGACCACCGGGGAGCTGTTTTTT	CASSQDPGRTTGELFF
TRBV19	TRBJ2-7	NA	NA	TGTGCCAGTAGTATAGGGACAGTATCCTACGAGCAGTACTTC	CASSIGTVSYEQYF
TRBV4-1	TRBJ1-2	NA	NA	TGCGCCAGCAGCCAACGGGAGGGTCCGGGGGGCTACACCTTC	CASSQREGPGGYTF
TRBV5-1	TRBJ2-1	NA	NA	TGCGCCAGCAGAGGGGGGACCAGCCCCTACAATGAGCAGTTCTTC	CASRGGTSPYNEQFF
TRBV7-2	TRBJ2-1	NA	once	TGTGCCAGCAGCTTAGCGCTCTTGCGGGGATACAATGAGCAGTTCTTC	CASSLALLRGYNEQFF
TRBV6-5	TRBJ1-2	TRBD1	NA	TGTGCCAGCACACGGACAGGGGGCTATGGCTACACCTTC	CASTRTGGYGYTF
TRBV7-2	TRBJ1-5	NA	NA	TGTGCCAGCAGCTTAGTGAGGGGGGGCAATCAGCCCCAGCATTTT	CASSLVRGGNQPQHF
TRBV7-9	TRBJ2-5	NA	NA	TGTGCCAGCAGCGACAGCCTGTACCAAGAGACCCAGTACTTC	CASSDSLYQETQYF